These 18 T cell receptor beta chains were all obtained from the same sample, sequenced in a study of CD8+ T cells in alopecia areata. Specified treatment: oral pan-JAK inhibitor, 5-10 mg twice daily. As the sequencing template, cDNA was produced by extracting RNA and reverse transcribing it. Profiled with immunoSEQ multiplex PCR; TCRdb holds only in-frame clones, not every one. Of about 110,000 clones listed, around 83% were seen once; the top ten hold around a quarter. Sequenced here: CD8+ T cells sorted from blood, sampled at week 24, from a patient treated with tofacitinib. The receptors derive from a human donor with alopecia areata.

V and J are TRBV30 and TRBJ1-1; 9 nucleotides line up with TRBD1. Germline V gene data show CDR1 as GTSNPN and CDR2 as SVGIG (reference sequence). CDR3 size: 12 residues. Trimming took 5 bases from V and 4 from J; bases not matched to a gene: 2. In nucleotides, the CDR3 is TGTGCCTGGGAGACAGGGGGCACTGAAGCTTTCTTT. This encodes CAWETGGTEAFF.

The chain recombines TRBV4-1 with TRBJ1-1; D is uncertain. V was shortened by 1 base and J by 1 base, with 10 bases between the two germline ends. The CDR3 consists of 15 residues. The germline V gene encodes CDR1 MGHRA and CDR2 YSYEKL. In DNA, the CDR3 is TGCGCCAGCAGCCAAGTGGACCTTGGGAACACTGAAGCTTTCTTT. Translation: CASSQVDLGNTEAFF.

This chain uses TRBV7-2 with TRBJ2-7; D is unclear. The CDR3 extends over 14 amino acids. Trimming left V 5 bases short and J 0 bases short, with 11 bases between. The germline V gene has CDR1 SGHTA and CDR2 FQGNSA. For the CDR3, the DNA is TGTGCCAGCAGCCCAGAAGCTGTCTCCTACGAGCAGTACTTC. It translates to CASSPEAVSYEQYF.

The V gene is TRBV4-1, the J gene TRBJ2-2; 8 bases are shared with TRBD1. The CDR3 is 16 amino acids. Germline trimming cut 2 bases from V and 2 bases from J; bases unmatched to any gene: 4. Germline V CDR1 and CDR2: MGHRA, YSYEKL. The DNA of the CDR3 is TGCGCCAGCAGCCAACCCGGGACAGGAAACACCGGGGAGCTGTTTTTT. Protein product: CASSQPGTGNTGELFF.

The genes are TRBV29-1 and TRBJ1-2; 10 nucleotides agree with TRBD1. Unmatched junction bases numbered 8, after V lost 6 bases and J lost 7 bases. CDR1 and CDR2 (germline): SQVTM, ANQGSEA. This CDR3 has 13 residues. The DNA of the CDR3 is TGCAGCGTGATGGACAGGGGGTACTTTGGCTACACCTTC. This translates into CSVMDRGYFGYTF.

CDR3 bases: TGTGCCAGCAGCTTAGGAGGCAGCTCTGGAAACACCATATATTTT. It is translated as CASSLGGSSGNTIYF. The J gene is TRBJ1-3, the V gene TRBV7-2; D is uncertain. The CDR3 loop spans 15 amino acids. Trimming left V 1 base short and J 0 bases short, with 7 bases between. Germline CDR1 SGHTA, CDR2 FQGNSA.

The chain carries TRBV5-6 and TRBJ2-1; D is unclear. V lost 1 base to trimming and J lost 2 bases, with 16 bases between them. Germline lookup yields CDR1 SGHDT and CDR2 YYEEEE. This CDR3 is built from 17 residues. The CDR3 DNA reads TGTGCCAGCAGCTTGTATGGAGCTCTAGGCCCCTACAATGAGCAGTTCTTC. Translating gives CASSLYGALGPYNEQFF.

The chain combines TRBV15 with TRBJ2-5; 10 nucleotides align to TRBD2. The CDR3 sequence is 15 residues long. In germline, CDR1 is LNHNV, CDR2 YYDKDF (reference sequence). Trimming at V came to 5 bases and at J to 5 bases, leaving 8 bases not matched to a gene. The CDR3 DNA reads TGTGCCACCAGCGACGAGCGGGGGGGCAAGGAGACCCAGTACTTC. Translation gives CATSDERGGKETQYF.

This chain uses TRBV4-2 with TRBJ2-7; 7 bases fit TRBD1. CDR1 and CDR2 (germline): LGHNA, YNFKEQ. The CDR3 spans 15 residues. Germline trimming cut 3 bases from V and 3 bases from J; bases unmatched to any gene: 8. The CDR3 DNA follows: TGTGCCAGCAGCCAGTTCGAGGGGGCGAACTACGAGCAGTACTTC. Translated, it gives CASSQFEGANYEQYF.

The chain employs TRBV2 and TRBJ2-1; 11 bases match TRBD2. This CDR3 is built from 15 residues. The germline V gene encodes CDR1 SNHLY and CDR2 FYNNEI. With 6 bases clipped from V and 6 bases from J, the junction kept 7 bases outside the gene matches. The CDR3, as DNA: TGTGCCAGCAGAGCTTTAGCGGGGGGGCCCAATGAGCAGTTCTTC. Protein product: CASRALAGGPNEQFF.

V gene TRBV2 combines with J gene TRBJ2-3; D gene uncertain. V was pared by 5 bases and J by 6 bases, with 9 bases between. This CDR3 spans 12 amino acids. Germline CDR1 reads SNHLY; CDR2 reads FYNNEI. This CDR3 reads CASSQIWDTQYF. In nucleotides, the CDR3 is TGTGCCAGCAGTCAAATATGGGATACGCAGTATTTT.

This rearrangement joins TRBV7-6 to TRBJ2-2; possible D gene TRBD1, 6 bases. The germline CDR1 and CDR2 sequences are SGHVS and FNYEAQ. The CDR3 contains 13 residues. V was trimmed by 5 bases and J by 6 bases, leaving 10 bases between them. The CDR3 spells CASSRNRAGELFF. CDR3 nucleotides: TGTGCCAGCAGCCGGAACAGGGCCGGGGAGCTGTTTTTT.

The chain employs TRBV4-3 and TRBJ2-3; D is perhaps TRBD2 (7 bases). The CDR3 has 15 amino acids. Trimming removed 3 bases at V and 0 bases at J, with 10 bases between. CDR1 and CDR2 (germline): LGHNA, YSLEER. The CDR3 coding sequence is TGCGCCAGCAGCCAGGCGGGGGCCAGCACAGATACGCAGTATTTT. It encodes CASSQAGASTDTQYF.

The chain links TRBV5-6 to TRBJ2-7; no clear D gene. The V end was cut by 3 bases, the J end by 2 bases, with 3 bases between. This CDR3 contains 11 residues. Germline V gene lookup returns CDR1 SGHDT and CDR2 YYEEEE. DNA of the CDR3: TGTGCCAGCAGCTCAACCTACGAGCAGTACTTC. Translating gives CASSSTYEQYF.

The chain uses TRBV14 and TRBJ2-7; 10 nucleotides match TRBD1. Per germline, CDR1 SGHDN and CDR2 FVKESK. V lost 3 bases to trimming and J lost 6 bases; unmatched junction nucleotides: 5. This CDR3 contains 14 residues. CDR3 protein: CASSQGQGWREQYF. The CDR3 DNA is TGTGCCAGCAGCCAGGGACAGGGGTGGCGCGAGCAGTACTTC.

The chain uses TRBV20-1 and TRBJ2-7, with D perhaps TRBD1 (5 bases). Deletions cut 6 bases from V and 9 bases from J, with 12 bases between. CDR3 size: 10 residues. Per germline, CDR1 DFQATT and CDR2 SNEGSKA (reference sequence). The CDR3 reads CSAGQEGQYF. The CDR3 bases are TGCAGTGCGGGGCAGGAAGGGCAGTACTTC.

V usage is TRBV7-2 and J usage is TRBJ2-7; 10 nucleotides agree with TRBD1. Germline CDR1 and CDR2: SGHTA and FQGNSA. The CDR3 has 13 residues. Germline trimming cut 4 bases from V and 6 bases from J; bases unmatched to any gene: 3. For the CDR3, the DNA is TGTGCCAGCAGCTCCGGGACAGGGGTCGAGCAGTACTTC. Residues: CASSSGTGVEQYF.

This clone was found a few times. The chain couples TRBV29-1 to TRBJ1-5, with no clear D. The V end lost 4 bases, the J end lost 6 bases, and 4 bases lay between the germline ends. Germline values: CDR1 SQVTM, CDR2 ANQGSEA. The CDR3 consists of 10 residues. CDR3 sequence reads: CSVGVQPQHF. The CDR3 DNA follows: TGCAGCGTTGGGGTTCAGCCCCAGCATTTT.